This TCR beta chain was identified in a study of naive CD8 T cells in extremely preterm neonates. Study findings and constraints: Preterm neonates had significantly lower iChao1 richness than other age groups.

Elective cesarean births at roughly 37-41 weeks, without labor or membrane rupture, supplied the cord blood. Turning to this clone: Antigen specificity is unknown.

V shed 3 bases and J shed 4 bases, with 11 bases lying between them. CDR1 is MNHNY and CDR2 is SVGAGI in the germline V gene (reference sequence). The CDR3 contains 14 residues. The method was immunoSEQ multiplex PCR; TCRdb's version includes in-frame clones alone and lacks a portion of them. The sample lists a few thousand clones; 95% to 98% were seen once. This clonotype originated in a newborn in good health. The V gene is TRBV6-6, the J gene TRBJ2-3; D possibly corresponds to TRBD1 (5 bases). Source material: naive CD8+ T cells from cord blood. The CDR3 nucleotides read TGTGCCAGCAGTTATTTGGAAGGGGCAGATACGCAGTATTTT. This codes for CASSYLEGADTQYF.